Given below is one T cell receptor beta chain in context. Its antigen is not known. Some clones are missing from TCRdb's copy, which holds only in-frame ones; the method was immunoSEQ multiplex PCR. Of hundreds of thousands of clones listed, 75% to 90% were seen once; the top ten hold over 12%. These data originate in a study of cytomegalovirus exposure and HLA in healthy donors. Study-wide results and limits: Reports described diagnosis of cytomegalovirus status by the classifier as highly specific and sensitive.

The donors were part of the validation cohort, which consisted of under 150 subjects and was separate from the first cohort of 600 to 850 subjects. This CDR3 has 12 residues. Trimming stripped 5 bases from V and 7 bases from J, with 9 bases between. The germline V gene has CDR1 MGHRA and CDR2 YSYEKL. This receptor was taken from a woman aged 30 to 39 in good health and CMV-seropositive. The specimen sequenced was PBMCs. The chain joins TRBV4-1 to TRBJ1-5; D gene unclear. This CDR3 is CASSTAGQPQHF. The CDR3 bases are TGCGCCAGCAGCACCGCCGGGCAGCCCCAGCATTTT.